These T cell receptor beta chains were read from a single sample in a study of cytomegalovirus exposure and HLA in healthy donors. Libraries were prepared by immunoSEQ multiplex PCR; TCRdb keeps only in-frame clonotypes and omits some of them. The sample contains 130,000 or so clones, over 70% of which appear only once. The sequenced material came from PBMCs. The receptors shown here come from a middle-aged woman in good health and CMV-seropositive. The CDR3 runs from the conserved cysteine through the conserved F or W. Fields, in order: clone size, V gene, J gene, D gene, CDR3 DNA, CDR3 protein. The D gene is left open where the match is weak. Clone sizes are given selectively: once, few, many, or a class where the clone is expanded.

size: NA
V: TRBV19
J: TRBJ1-1
D: NA
DNA: TGTGCCAGTAGTATAGAGGGCCTGAACACTGAAGCTTTCTTT
CDR3: CASSIEGLNTEAFF

size: NA
V: TRBV29-1
J: TRBJ2-1
D: NA
DNA: TGCAGCCTAGCGAGACCCCCTAATGGGAATGAGCAGTTCTTC
CDR3: CSLARPPNGNEQFF

size: NA
V: TRBV9
J: TRBJ1-4
D: TRBD1
DNA: TGTGCCAGCAGCGTAGGAGGACAGGTTGCAACTAATGAAAAACTGTTTTTT
CDR3: CASSVGGQVATNEKLFF

size: NA
V: TRBV6-5
J: TRBJ1-1
D: NA
DNA: TGTGCCAGCAGTTACGCCTTTTTAGGGGGGAACACTGAAGCTTTCTTT
CDR3: CASSYAFLGGNTEAFF

size: NA
V: TRBV4-1
J: TRBJ2-7
D: TRBD1
DNA: TGCGCCAGCAGCCAAGGGTCAGGGGGCCCATACGAGCAGTACTTC
CDR3: CASSQGSGGPYEQYF

size: NA
V: TRBV28
J: TRBJ2-5
D: NA
DNA: TGTGCCAGCAGTTTGGTTAGCTTAGAGACCCAGTACTTC
CDR3: CASSLVSLETQYF

size: NA
V: TRBV5-1
J: TRBJ2-3
D: NA
DNA: TGCGCCAGCAGCTTGGGGACTACAACTAGCACAGATACGCAGTATTTT
CDR3: CASSLGTTTSTDTQYF

size: NA
V: TRBV4-3
J: TRBJ2-7
D: TRBD2
DNA: TGCGCCAGCAGCCAAGGGGCTAGCGGTACCTACGAGCAGTACTTC
CDR3: CASSQGASGTYEQYF

size: NA
V: TRBV6-5
J: TRBJ2-1
D: TRBD2
DNA: TGTGCCAGCAGTTACTCGGGGGGGACTCCACAGTTCTTC
CDR3: CASSYSGGTPQFF

size: NA
V: TRBV6-5
J: TRBJ2-3
D: TRBD2
DNA: TGTGCCAGCAGAAAACTAGCGGGAGCAGATACGCAGTATTTT
CDR3: CASRKLAGADTQYF

size: many
V: TRBV2
J: TRBJ2-3
D: TRBD2
DNA: TGTGCCAGCAGCCTAGAATGGGGAGCTAGCGGGAGGGCCCCAGATACGCAGTATTTT
CDR3: CASSLEWGASGRAPDTQYF

size: NA
V: TRBV7-9
J: TRBJ2-7
D: TRBD1
DNA: TGTGCCAGCAGCTTAGCCCAGGGGGCCTCCTACGAGCAGTACTTC
CDR3: CASSLAQGASYEQYF

size: NA
V: TRBV2
J: TRBJ2-1
D: TRBD2
DNA: TGTGCCAGCAGTGAATCGGCTAGCGGCTACAATGAGCAGTTCTTC
CDR3: CASSESASGYNEQFF

size: NA
V: TRBV7-9
J: TRBJ2-5
D: TRBD2
DNA: TGTGCCAGCAGCTTATGGGGCGGGAGGGCCAGGGAGACCCAGTACTTC
CDR3: CASSLWGGRARETQYF

size: NA
V: TRBV9
J: TRBJ1-1
D: NA
DNA: TGTGCCAGCAGCGCACTTAGGGGGGGTAGCACTGAAGCTTTCTTT
CDR3: CASSALRGGSTEAFF

size: NA
V: TRBV5-4
J: TRBJ2-5
D: TRBD2
DNA: TGTGCCACAACTAGCGGGAGTTCATGGGAGACCCAGTACTTC
CDR3: CATTSGSSWETQYF

size: NA
V: TRBV7-9
J: TRBJ1-1
D: NA
DNA: TGTGCCAGCAGCACACGACAGGTTAACACTGAAGCTTTCTTT
CDR3: CASSTRQVNTEAFF

size: NA
V: TRBV9
J: TRBJ1-4
D: TRBD1
DNA: TGTGCCAGCAGCGAGGGGACAGCAACTAATGAAAAACTGTTTTTT
CDR3: CASSEGTATNEKLFF

size: NA
V: TRBV9
J: TRBJ1-4
D: TRBD1
DNA: TGTGCCAGCAGCGTAAGAGACAGGGGGGATGAAAAACTGTTTTTT
CDR3: CASSVRDRGDEKLFF

size: NA
V: TRBV6-5
J: TRBJ1-1
D: NA
DNA: TGTGCCAGCAGTTCCCCGAGTATCACGAACACTGAAGCTTTCTTT
CDR3: CASSSPSITNTEAFF

size: NA
V: TRBV19
J: TRBJ2-7
D: TRBD1
DNA: TGTGCCAGTAGTAGTGGGACAGGGACCTACGAGCAGTACTTC
CDR3: CASSSGTGTYEQYF

size: NA
V: TRBV5-1
J: TRBJ2-3
D: TRBD1
DNA: TGCGCCAGCAGGCCGGGACAGGCGACAGATACGCAGTATTTT
CDR3: CASRPGQATDTQYF

size: NA
V: TRBV27
J: TRBJ2-4
D: NA
DNA: TGTGCCAGCAGTACCATGACGGGTCGGGGCATTCAGTACTTC
CDR3: CASSTMTGRGIQYF

size: NA
V: TRBV7-2
J: TRBJ1-3
D: TRBD1
DNA: TGTGCCAGCAGCCCACAGGGGATCTCTGGAAACACCATATATTTT
CDR3: CASSPQGISGNTIYF

size: NA
V: TRBV7-2
J: TRBJ2-3
D: TRBD2
DNA: TGTGCCTCGAGCGGGAATGGTGATACGCAGTATTTT
CDR3: CASSGNGDTQYF

size: NA
V: TRBV11-3
J: TRBJ2-1
D: TRBD2
DNA: TGTGCCAGCAGCTTAGATAGTAGCGGGGGGAGCTCCTACAATGAGCAGTTCTTC
CDR3: CASSLDSSGGSSYNEQFF

size: NA
V: TRBV10-3
J: TRBJ2-7
D: NA
DNA: TGTGCCATCAGAAGACAGGATTCCTACGAGCAGTACTTC
CDR3: CAIRRQDSYEQYF

size: NA
V: TRBV5-8
J: TRBJ2-2
D: NA
DNA: TGTGCCAGCAGCGTAGTGAACACCGGGGAGCTGTTTTTT
CDR3: CASSVVNTGELFF

size: NA
V: TRBV20-1
J: TRBJ1-2
D: NA
DNA: TGCAGTGCTCCCCAGAAGGGGGGCTACACCTTC
CDR3: CSAPQKGGYTF

size: NA
V: TRBV18
J: TRBJ2-2
D: NA
DNA: TGTGCCAGCTCACCACCGGTTCGGGTCGGGGAGCTGTTTTTT
CDR3: CASSPPVRVGELFF